The T cell receptor (beta chain) under discussion was sequenced for a study of CD8 T cells in ankylosing spondylitis. Study outcomes and limitations: Disease-linked clones had a CD8+ phenotype and relatively low frequency in peripheral blood. For ankylosing spondylitis blood, a TCR beta motif of 7 or 8 highly homologous variants appeared characteristic. From matched ankylosing spondylitis synovial fluid, disease-linked clones were reportedly recovered at significantly enriched levels.

Using its own MiXCR run on the 5' RACE reads, TCRdb lists one record per CDR3 protein. The sample yields a few hundred thousand distinct CDR3 sequences, around 7.6% seen once. The CDR3 covers 16 residues. Germline CDR1 reads LNHNV; CDR2 reads YYDKDF (reference sequence). Trimming stripped 1 base from V and 5 bases from J, with 18 bases between. A remark on this clonotype: Its matching antigen is unknown.

Sequenced: blood, either unsorted or a sorted T cell fraction (not recorded which). The chain employs TRBV15 and TRBJ2-7, with a tentative D call TRBD1 (6 bases). The clonotype comes from a male donor with ankylosing spondylitis. CDR3 nucleotide sequence: TGTGCCACCAGCAGAGGGGTGGTGGGCAGGGGCCACGAGCAGTACTTC. Its translation is CATSRGVVGRGHEQYF.